This T cell receptor (beta chain) was identified in a study of cytomegalovirus exposure and HLA in healthy donors. The study ran its PCR with 60 Vbeta and 13 Jbeta primers. The protocol was immunoSEQ multiplex PCR, while the TCRdb copy is restricted to in-frame clones and leaves out a portion. The data contain about 110,000 clones, 78% of them singletons. Germline V lookup: CDR1 SGDLS, CDR2 YYNGEE. The V end lost 0 bases, the J end lost 4 bases, and 11 bases lay between the germline ends. The CDR3 spans 15 residues. The material sequenced was PBMCs. The rearrangement links TRBV9 to TRBJ2-1; D is possibly TRBD1 (6 bases). This TCR came from a man aged 25-45 years in good health and CMV-seronegative. For the CDR3, the DNA is TGTGCCAGCAGCGTAGGAGGGGACACTTACAATGAGCAGTTCTTC. Protein sequence: CASSVGGDTYNEQFF.